This T cell receptor (beta chain) emerged from a study of blood T cells in healthy people across ages. The study, taken as a whole, reports: A greater number of naive CD4+ cells and higher diversity distinguished long-lived donors from aged donors. Shifts in expanded clonotypes may have been confounded by donor CMV status, which was unknown.

Regarding this clonotype: The antigen remains undetermined.

This CDR3 is built from 15 residues. The germline gives CDR1 SGHNT, CDR2 YYREEE (reference sequence). Primed by a sample-barcoded 5' primer and a J-beta primer mix, a second PCR proceeded for about 7 to 11 cycles. From the 5' RACE reads, TCRdb called clonotypes with MiXCR, one entry per CDR3 protein. The sample contains roughly 730,000 distinct CDR3 sequences, more than 55% of which appear only once. Sequenced: blood. The clonotype was recovered from a man aged 40-49 years in good health. The rearrangement links TRBV5-4 to TRBJ2-4; 12 positions agree with TRBD2. The J call may not be correct, given that the DNA end is closer to TRBJ2-5. CDR3 sequence: CASRELAGGQETQYF. DNA of the CDR3: TGTGCCAGCAGAGAACTAGCGGGGGGACAGGAGACCCAGTACTTC.